This TCR beta chain was captured by sequencing in a study of T cell responses to AZD1222 COVID-19 vaccine. Libraries were prepared by immunoSEQ multiplex PCR; TCRdb keeps only in-frame clonotypes and omits some of them. The sample shows around 53,000 clones, roughly 85% of them seen only once. Study-wide findings and caveats: Repertoires were obtained solely post-peak T cell response. A mostly white British donor set with more females was recruited, and clonal diversity was possibly underestimated. Regions left unmutated in variants are reportedly the target of nearly half of spike-specific TCRs.

A remark on this clone: Antigen unknown.

The V and J ends lost 5 bases and 7 bases respectively, with 20 bases between them. The CDR3 is 15 residues long. Looked up from germline, CDR1 is SGHTA and CDR2 is FQGNSA. The origin of this receptor is an adult in good health. The genes are TRBV7-2 and TRBJ1-1; D not certain. The sample consisted of peripheral blood, taken on day 0 of MenACWY control vaccination. The CDR3 DNA sequence: TGTGCCAGCAGCGAAAAGGCGGGGATGTCGATTGAAGCTTTCTTT. Protein: CASSEKAGMSIEAFF.